A selection of T cell receptor beta chains follows, all from one sample in a study of shared clonotypes between healthy human individuals. Method: immunoSEQ multiplex PCR; TCRdb's copy keeps in-frame clones and lacks some. The profile shows roughly 1,500,000 clones, 95% to 99% of them singletons. What was sequenced was naive CD4+ T cells sorted from blood. All receptors come from a man aged 25-45 years in good health. CDR3s include the opening cysteine and the closing phenylalanine or tryptophan. Each record gives: CDR3 DNA, CDR3 protein, V gene, D gene, clone size, J gene. D genes are given only for firm matches. Some rows mark clone size as missing; the rest say once, few, many or name a class of expanded clone.

CDR3nt: TGTGCCAGCAGGGATCCGGGACAGGGCTACGAGCAGTACTTC
CDR3aa: CASRDPGQGYEQYF
v_gene: TRBV2
d_gene: TRBD1
abundance: NA
j_gene: TRBJ2-7

CDR3nt: TGTGCTAGTGGTTTGGGTGTCGCTGAAGCTTTCTTT
CDR3aa: CASGLGVAEAFF
v_gene: TRBV12-5
d_gene: NA
abundance: NA
j_gene: TRBJ1-1

CDR3nt: TGTGCCAGCTCACCATCCCTAGGACAGTACCAAGAGACCCAGTACTTC
CDR3aa: CASSPSLGQYQETQYF
v_gene: TRBV18
d_gene: NA
abundance: NA
j_gene: TRBJ2-5

CDR3nt: TGTGCCATCAGAGATGCGGGGGGCACAGATACGCAGTATTTT
CDR3aa: CAIRDAGGTDTQYF
v_gene: TRBV10-3
d_gene: TRBD2
abundance: NA
j_gene: TRBJ2-3

CDR3nt: TGCGCCAGCAGCACCAGACAGGCGTCCTACGAGCAGTACTTC
CDR3aa: CASSTRQASYEQYF
v_gene: TRBV5-1
d_gene: NA
abundance: NA
j_gene: TRBJ2-7

CDR3nt: TGTGCCAGCAGCTTAGTCTCTCGGCCAGGGAAGGACACCGGGGAGCTGTTTTTT
CDR3aa: CASSLVSRPGKDTGELFF
v_gene: TRBV7-2
d_gene: NA
abundance: NA
j_gene: TRBJ2-2

CDR3nt: TGTGCCAGCAGCCCTAGTAAGGACAGCCGGTACAATGAGCAGTTCTTC
CDR3aa: CASSPSKDSRYNEQFF
v_gene: TRBV5-4
d_gene: NA
abundance: NA
j_gene: TRBJ2-1

CDR3nt: TGTGCCAGCAGCCCAGGACAGAAAGGTTCCTACAATGAGCAGTTCTTC
CDR3aa: CASSPGQKGSYNEQFF
v_gene: TRBV5-4
d_gene: NA
abundance: NA
j_gene: TRBJ2-1

CDR3nt: TGTGCCAGCAGCGTAGAACCAGGAGAGAACACTGAAGCTTTCTTT
CDR3aa: CASSVEPGENTEAFF
v_gene: TRBV9
d_gene: NA
abundance: NA
j_gene: TRBJ1-1

CDR3nt: TGTGCCAGCCACGGGGGCTACAATGAGCAGTTCTTC
CDR3aa: CASHGGYNEQFF
v_gene: TRBV13
d_gene: NA
abundance: once
j_gene: TRBJ2-1

CDR3nt: TGTGCCAGCAGAGTTTGGACAGAAGCTGAAAAACTGTTTTTT
CDR3aa: CASRVWTEAEKLFF
v_gene: TRBV2
d_gene: NA
abundance: NA
j_gene: TRBJ1-4

CDR3nt: TGCGCCAGCAGCCAACTCCAGGTCTCTGGAAACACCATATATTTT
CDR3aa: CASSQLQVSGNTIYF
v_gene: TRBV4-3
d_gene: NA
abundance: NA
j_gene: TRBJ1-3

CDR3nt: TGTGCCAGCAGCTTGGGGGGCGCTGGGGCCAACGTCCTGACTTTC
CDR3aa: CASSLGGAGANVLTF
v_gene: TRBV5-4
d_gene: NA
abundance: NA
j_gene: TRBJ2-6

CDR3nt: TGTGCCAGCAGTGAAACAAATAGCAATCAGCCCCAGCATTTT
CDR3aa: CASSETNSNQPQHF
v_gene: TRBV2
d_gene: NA
abundance: once
j_gene: TRBJ1-5

CDR3nt: TGTGCCAGCAGTGAAAGGTTCAGTAATGAAAAACTGTTTTTT
CDR3aa: CASSERFSNEKLFF
v_gene: TRBV6-1
d_gene: NA
abundance: NA
j_gene: TRBJ1-4

CDR3nt: TGTGCCAGCAGGTGGCCCGGGGCCAACGTCCTGACTTTC
CDR3aa: CASRWPGANVLTF
v_gene: TRBV28
d_gene: NA
abundance: NA
j_gene: TRBJ2-6

CDR3nt: TGCAGTGCTAGAGCTGCGGAGACCCAGTACTTC
CDR3aa: CSARAAETQYF
v_gene: TRBV20-1
d_gene: NA
abundance: NA
j_gene: TRBJ2-5

CDR3nt: TGTGCCAGCAGTCGAACAGCGGACTCCACAGATACGCAGTATTTT
CDR3aa: CASSRTADSTDTQYF
v_gene: TRBV5-4
d_gene: NA
abundance: NA
j_gene: TRBJ2-3

CDR3nt: TGCAGCGTTTTTACCCAGAACTATGGCTACACCTTC
CDR3aa: CSVFTQNYGYTF
v_gene: TRBV29-1
d_gene: NA
abundance: once
j_gene: TRBJ1-2

CDR3nt: TGTGCCAGCAGACTGGCAGGGGGCTCCTACGAGCAGTACTTC
CDR3aa: CASRLAGGSYEQYF
v_gene: TRBV13
d_gene: TRBD1
abundance: NA
j_gene: TRBJ2-7

CDR3nt: TGTGCCAGCAGTGGGCTTTGGGGGAGGGCCGGTGAGCAGTACTTC
CDR3aa: CASSGLWGRAGEQYF
v_gene: TRBV25-1
d_gene: TRBD2
abundance: NA
j_gene: TRBJ2-7

CDR3nt: TGTGCCAGCAAGATAGGACAGGGGGACTACGAGCAGTACTTC
CDR3aa: CASKIGQGDYEQYF
v_gene: TRBV25-1
d_gene: TRBD1
abundance: NA
j_gene: TRBJ2-7

CDR3nt: TGCGCCAGCAGCAGGAACAGGGAAACAGATACGCAGTATTTT
CDR3aa: CASSRNRETDTQYF
v_gene: TRBV5-1
d_gene: NA
abundance: NA
j_gene: TRBJ2-3

CDR3nt: TGCGCCAGCAGTGAGCCGACTAGCGGTAGCACAGATACGCAGTATTTT
CDR3aa: CASSEPTSGSTDTQYF
v_gene: TRBV10-2
d_gene: TRBD2
abundance: NA
j_gene: TRBJ2-3

CDR3nt: TGTGCCAGCAGCACGGGACAGGGGATATGGGACACTGAAGCTTTCTTT
CDR3aa: CASSTGQGIWDTEAFF
v_gene: TRBV5-4
d_gene: TRBD1
abundance: NA
j_gene: TRBJ1-1

CDR3nt: TGTGCCAGCTCACCCGCAGCCGAACCCTCCAGCTCCTACGAGCAGTACTTC
CDR3aa: CASSPAAEPSSSYEQYF
v_gene: TRBV18
d_gene: NA
abundance: NA
j_gene: TRBJ2-7

CDR3nt: TGTGCCAGCTCACCACAAAACAGGGGGCAGTCCGAGCAGTACTTC
CDR3aa: CASSPQNRGQSEQYF
v_gene: TRBV18
d_gene: TRBD1
abundance: NA
j_gene: TRBJ2-7

CDR3nt: TGTGCCAGCAGTAGACTAGCGGGACACCTCGAGCAGTACTTC
CDR3aa: CASSRLAGHLEQYF
v_gene: TRBV27
d_gene: TRBD2
abundance: NA
j_gene: TRBJ2-7

CDR3nt: TGTGCCAGCAGCTTAGGTATAGCAGGGGGCCACGAGCAGTACTTC
CDR3aa: CASSLGIAGGHEQYF
v_gene: TRBV11-2
d_gene: TRBD1
abundance: NA
j_gene: TRBJ2-7

CDR3nt: TGTGCCATCAGTGAGGAGGGCAGGGGATGGGAAGAGACCCAGTACTTC
CDR3aa: CAISEEGRGWEETQYF
v_gene: TRBV10-3
d_gene: NA
abundance: NA
j_gene: TRBJ2-5

CDR3nt: TGTGCCAGCAGTGACGAGGGGGGCTCTGCCCAGTACTTC
CDR3aa: CASSDEGGSAQYF
v_gene: TRBV6-4
d_gene: NA
abundance: NA
j_gene: TRBJ2-5

CDR3nt: TGCGCCAGCAGCCTACCCTCGCCACCCACACGGGACTACCAAGAGACCCAGTACTTC
CDR3aa: CASSLPSPPTRDYQETQYF
v_gene: TRBV5-1
d_gene: NA
abundance: NA
j_gene: TRBJ2-5

CDR3nt: TGCGCCAGCAGCTTGTTTGGCAGGGCATCGAACACCGGGGAGCTGTTTTTT
CDR3aa: CASSLFGRASNTGELFF
v_gene: TRBV5-1
d_gene: NA
abundance: NA
j_gene: TRBJ2-2

CDR3nt: TGTGCCTGGAGTGTACGGGCTTCGGGTCCACCACGGGGTAATCAGCCCCAGCATTTT
CDR3aa: CAWSVRASGPPRGNQPQHF
v_gene: TRBV30
d_gene: NA
abundance: NA
j_gene: TRBJ1-5

CDR3nt: TGCGCCAGCAGCCAAGGACCACGTGGGGCTAGCGGGAGTATAGATGAGCAGTTCTTC
CDR3aa: CASSQGPRGASGSIDEQFF
v_gene: TRBV4-1
d_gene: TRBD2
abundance: once
j_gene: TRBJ2-1

CDR3nt: TGTGCCAGCAGTTTTGGTCGGGGAACTGAAGCTTTCTTT
CDR3aa: CASSFGRGTEAFF
v_gene: TRBV28
d_gene: NA
abundance: NA
j_gene: TRBJ1-1

CDR3nt: TGTGCCAGCAGGGAGGGGCGGAGGGGGCTAGCGGGAGCAGAGACCCAGTACTTC
CDR3aa: CASREGRRGLAGAETQYF
v_gene: TRBV28
d_gene: TRBD2
abundance: NA
j_gene: TRBJ2-5

CDR3nt: TGTGCCAGCAGTGAGCAACAGGGGCCCAACAATGAGCAGTTCTTC
CDR3aa: CASSEQQGPNNEQFF
v_gene: TRBV25-1
d_gene: TRBD1
abundance: NA
j_gene: TRBJ2-1

CDR3nt: TGTGCCAGCGGAGGAGCGGCTCTCACAGATACGCAGTATTTT
CDR3aa: CASGGAALTDTQYF
v_gene: TRBV10-3
d_gene: NA
abundance: NA
j_gene: TRBJ2-3

CDR3nt: TGCGCCAGCAGCCGAACAGGGAGGGGGTACGAGCAGTACTTC
CDR3aa: CASSRTGRGYEQYF
v_gene: TRBV5-1
d_gene: NA
abundance: NA
j_gene: TRBJ2-7

CDR3nt: TGTGCCAGCAGTGAAGTAGGTTTAGGCAATCAGCCCCAGCATTTT
CDR3aa: CASSEVGLGNQPQHF
v_gene: TRBV6-1
d_gene: NA
abundance: NA
j_gene: TRBJ1-5

CDR3nt: TGCGCCAGCAGCGCCGGACAGAACACCGGGGAGCTGTTTTTT
CDR3aa: CASSAGQNTGELFF
v_gene: TRBV10-1
d_gene: NA
abundance: NA
j_gene: TRBJ2-2

CDR3nt: TGCGCCAGCAGCGAACGTCCCGGGACAGGGGAAGGTGAGCAGTTCTTC
CDR3aa: CASSERPGTGEGEQFF
v_gene: TRBV5-1
d_gene: TRBD1
abundance: NA
j_gene: TRBJ2-1

CDR3nt: TGTGCCAGCAGTGTCTATAGCGGGAGTGGGAACAATGAGCAGTTCTTC
CDR3aa: CASSVYSGSGNNEQFF
v_gene: TRBV25-1
d_gene: TRBD2
abundance: NA
j_gene: TRBJ2-1

CDR3nt: TGTGCCAGCAGTGACTCGGGTTCGAATACGCAGTATTTT
CDR3aa: CASSDSGSNTQYF
v_gene: TRBV2
d_gene: NA
abundance: NA
j_gene: TRBJ2-3

CDR3nt: TGTGCCAGCAGCTTGCTAGGCCAGCGAAGCTCCTACAATGAGCAGTTCTTC
CDR3aa: CASSLLGQRSSYNEQFF
v_gene: TRBV7-2
d_gene: NA
abundance: NA
j_gene: TRBJ2-1

CDR3nt: TGTGCCAGCTCACCATGGGCTTCAGGAGTCAGCGAAAATCAGCCCCAGCATTTT
CDR3aa: CASSPWASGVSENQPQHF
v_gene: TRBV18
d_gene: NA
abundance: NA
j_gene: TRBJ1-5

CDR3nt: TGTGCCAGCTCACCACTGAGGGAGAACACCGGGGAGCTGTTTTTT
CDR3aa: CASSPLRENTGELFF
v_gene: TRBV18
d_gene: NA
abundance: NA
j_gene: TRBJ2-2

CDR3nt: TGTGCCAGCCGGGGACTACCCCTTGAGCAGTTCTTC
CDR3aa: CASRGLPLEQFF
v_gene: TRBV6-5
d_gene: TRBD2
abundance: NA
j_gene: TRBJ2-1

CDR3nt: TGTGCCAGCAGCATAGCGGGAGGCTACACAGATACGCAGTATTTT
CDR3aa: CASSIAGGYTDTQYF
v_gene: TRBV7-2
d_gene: TRBD2
abundance: NA
j_gene: TRBJ2-3

CDR3nt: TGTGCCAGCAGGGGGTGGTTTGGATCCACGGGGGAGCAGTACTTC
CDR3aa: CASRGWFGSTGEQYF
v_gene: TRBV2
d_gene: NA
abundance: NA
j_gene: TRBJ2-7

CDR3nt: TGTGCCAGCAGCCCAGGGACAGGGTCCTATGGCTACACCTTC
CDR3aa: CASSPGTGSYGYTF
v_gene: TRBV28
d_gene: TRBD1
abundance: few
j_gene: TRBJ1-2

CDR3nt: TGTGCCATCAGGGGGGGACAGGGAGATCCTGGGGCCAACGTCCTGACTTTC
CDR3aa: CAIRGGQGDPGANVLTF
v_gene: TRBV10-3
d_gene: TRBD1
abundance: NA
j_gene: TRBJ2-6

CDR3nt: TGCGCCAGCAGCCAAGAGGACTCCTACGAGCAGTACTTC
CDR3aa: CASSQEDSYEQYF
v_gene: TRBV4-1
d_gene: NA
abundance: NA
j_gene: TRBJ2-7

CDR3nt: TGTGCCAGCACCCGACAGGCCGTACCCTATACGCAGTATTTT
CDR3aa: CASTRQAVPYTQYF
v_gene: TRBV2
d_gene: NA
abundance: NA
j_gene: TRBJ2-3